This entry lists 20 T cell receptor beta chains sequenced from one sample in a study of identical twins. TCRdb re-called the 5' RACE reads with MiXCR, one entry per CDR3 protein. The sample consists of roughly 690,000 distinct CDR3 sequences, less than 7% of them appearing once. Sequencing was done on a sample of naive T cells sorted from blood. The receptors shown here come from a man between 18 and 35 years old in good health.

This clonotype was recorded many times. The chain is built from TRBV28 and TRBJ2-7; 8 bases agree with TRBD1. Looked up from germline, CDR1 is MDHEN and CDR2 is SYDVKM. This CDR3 contains 15 residues. V was clipped by 6 bases and J by 2 bases; unmatched bases: 9. CDR3 sequence reads: CASSPTGTGAYEQYF. In DNA form, the CDR3 reads TGTGCCAGCAGCCCTACCGGGACAGGAGCCTACGAGCAGTACTTC.

V usage is TRBV12-3 or TRBV12-4 and J usage is TRBJ1-2, with 9 bases fitting TRBD1. V shed 6 bases, J shed 4 bases, and the junction held 6 bases outside the gene matches. CDR3 size: 14 residues. The CDR3 region is CASSEGQGPYGYTF. The CDR3 coding sequence is TGTGCCAGCAGCGAGGGACAGGGCCCCTATGGCTACACCTTC.

This chain uses TRBV5-1 with TRBJ2-3; a weak D match, TRBD2 (5 bases). The germline CDR1 and CDR2 sequences are SGHRS and YFSETQ. The CDR3 covers 14 residues. V was shortened by 0 bases and J by 8 bases, with 13 bases between the two germline ends. The CDR3 region is CASSLVPNGGTQYF. The CDR3 nucleotides read TGCGCCAGCAGCTTGGTACCAAACGGAGGTACGCAGTATTTT.

This clonotype was detected ten times or more. The J gene is TRBJ1-1, the V gene TRBV5-1; D gene unclear. Trimming took 0 bases from V and 4 from J, leaving 10 bases between them. The germline gives CDR1 SGHRS, CDR2 YFSETQ. The CDR3 extends over 14 amino acids. CDR3 nucleotide sequence: TGCGCCAGCAGCTTGGAGGGTCAGATCACTGAAGCTTTCTTT. This codes for CASSLEGQITEAFF.

The chain is built from TRBV28 and TRBJ2-1, with D tentatively TRBD1 (5 bases). The V gene's germline CDR1 is MDHEN and CDR2 SYDVKM. V lost 6 bases, J lost 11 bases, and 14 bases lay in between. The CDR3 is made up of 12 amino acids. The CDR3 sequence is CASSPRGGKQFF. The CDR3, as DNA: TGTGCCAGCAGCCCTAGGGGTGGAAAGCAGTTCTTC.

This clonotype was found a few times. V and J are TRBV20-1 and TRBJ1-1; D possibly corresponds to TRBD1 (6 bases). CDR3 length: 14 amino acids. Trimming took off 4 bases at V and 3 bases at J, with 15 bases between the two ends. Looked up from germline, CDR1 is DFQATT and CDR2 is SNEGSKA (reference sequence). For the CDR3, the DNA is TGCAGTGCTAACAGTGGGGGGCAATACACTGAAGCTTTCTTT. The encoded protein is CSANSGGQYTEAFF.

The V gene is TRBV24-1, the J gene TRBJ2-5, with TRBD1 identical over 7 bases. The V gene's germline CDR1 is KGHDR and CDR2 SFDVKD. V was pared by 4 bases and J by 5 bases, with 9 bases of the junction left unmatched. CDR3 length equals 15 residues. The CDR3 nucleotides are TGTGCCACCAGTGAGATGACAGGGCGTGTGGAGACCCAGTACTTC. Its protein product is CATSEMTGRVETQYF.

This clonotype was recorded a few times. The chain has TRBV7-9 and TRBJ1-5; D is unclear. The ends were cut back, 1 base at V and 5 bases at J, with 9 bases in the middle. The CDR3 totals 14 residues. CDR1 and CDR2 (germline): SEHNR, FQNEAQ (reference sequence). The CDR3 DNA is TGTGCCAGCAGCTTAGGGGCCGCCGATCAGCCCCAGCATTTT. This gives the protein CASSLGAADQPQHF.

This clonotype came up many times. The gene calls are TRBV12-3 or TRBV12-4 and TRBJ2-3; 7 positions agree with TRBD1. The ends lost 5 bases at V and 1 base at J; junction bases unmatched: 18. The CDR3 totals 19 residues. CDR3 region: CASSNTPFDRDWGTDTQYF. The CDR3 DNA follows: TGTGCCAGCAGTAACACGCCCTTCGACAGGGATTGGGGCACAGATACGCAGTATTTT.

This chain joins TRBV30 and TRBJ2-1, with D possibly being TRBD1 (5 bases). V was pared by 2 bases and J by 3 bases, with 8 bases between. Germline-derived CDR1 and CDR2 are GTSNPN and SVGIG (reference sequence). The CDR3 is 13 residues long. CDR3 region: CAWSLGVYNEQFF. The CDR3, as DNA: TGTGCCTGGAGTCTAGGGGTCTACAATGAGCAGTTCTTC. Variable domain in full (rest from reference TRBV30 and TRBJ2-1): SQTIHQWPATLVQPVGSPLSLECTVEGTSNPNLYWYRQAAGRGLQLLFYSVGIGQISSEVPQNLSASRPQDRQFILSSKKLLLSDSGFYLCAWSLGVYNEQFFGPGTRLTVL.

In its sample, this clonotype was seen many times. The chain joins TRBV27 to TRBJ2-1, with 11 bases matching TRBD2. V shed 2 bases and J 4 bases; nucleotides not matched to a gene: 4. Looked up from germline, CDR1 is MNHEY and CDR2 is SMNVEV (reference sequence). This CDR3 spans 16 amino acids. CDR3 sequence reads: CASSLEGTSGYNEQFF. The CDR3 nucleotides are TGTGCCAGCAGTTTAGAGGGGACTAGCGGATACAATGAGCAGTTCTTC.

The chain couples TRBV16 to TRBJ1-2; no definite D call. CDR1 KGHSY and CDR2 FQNENV come from the germline V gene. With 5 bases removed from V and 4 bases from J, the gap between germline ends came to 8 bases. The CDR3 runs 12 residues. CDR3 DNA: TGTGCCAGCAGCGACGGATTCTATGGCTACACCTTC. Translating gives CASSDGFYGYTF.

This chain connects TRBV4-2 to TRBJ2-7, with TRBD2 matching over 8 bases. In germline, CDR1 is LGHNA, CDR2 YNFKEQ. The length of the CDR3 is 17 residues. V shed 0 bases, J shed 3 bases, and the junction held 10 bases outside the gene matches. DNA for the CDR3: TGTGCCAGCAGCCAAGAGGGGCGGGGGGACCCACTCTACGAGCAGTACTTC. The encoded protein is CASSQEGRGDPLYEQYF.

This chain joins TRBV2 and TRBJ2-4, with D perhaps TRBD1 (5 bases). The CDR3 runs to 14 residues. In germline, CDR1 is SNHLY, CDR2 FYNNEI. V dropped 10 bases and J dropped 7 bases, with 20 bases sitting between them. The CDR3 is CATRLIGAVNIQYF. The CDR3 bases are TGTGCCACCCGTTTGATAGGGGCCGTGAACATTCAGTACTTC.

This clonotype was counted ten times or more. This chain uses TRBV20-1 with TRBJ2-5, with 9 bases lining up with TRBD2. This CDR3 is built from 17 residues. Germline CDR1 reads DFQATT; CDR2 reads SNEGSKA (reference sequence). Trimming at V came to 2 bases and at J to 7 bases, leaving 17 bases not matched to a gene. The CDR3 bases are TGCAGTGCTAGACTTGTCTTGACTAGCGGCAGCCGGGTGACCCAGTACTTC. Amino acid sequence: CSARLVLTSGSRVTQYF.

Many counts were recorded for this clonotype. This chain links TRBV29-1 with TRBJ2-3; 7 nucleotides align to TRBD2. There are 16 residues in the CDR3. Germline CDR1 reads SQVTM; CDR2 reads ANQGSEA. V lost 4 bases and J lost 2; bases outside the gene matches: 12. CDR3 sequence reads: CSVGAGVTSPTDTQYF. The CDR3 coding sequence is TGCAGCGTTGGTGCTGGAGTGACTAGCCCCACAGATACGCAGTATTTT.

This clonotype was counted at least ten times. The gene calls are TRBV20-1 and TRBJ2-3; possible D gene TRBD1, 6 bases. Germline V gene data show CDR1 as DFQATT and CDR2 as SNEGSKA (reference sequence). The CDR3 has 12 residues. Trimming shortened V by 5 bases and J by 0 bases, and 6 bases separated the two germline ends. The DNA of the CDR3 is TGCAGTGCTGACAGGAGCACAGATACGCAGTATTTT. Encoded protein: CSADRSTDTQYF.

The chain combines TRBV29-1 with TRBJ2-6; 7 bases match TRBD1. There are 16 residues in the CDR3. CDR1 is SQVTM, CDR2 ANQGSEA, per germline. Losses at the gene ends were 3 bases for V and 9 bases for J; bases not matched to a gene: 14. The CDR3 loop reads CSVDGTGTGDDNVLTF. In nucleotides, the CDR3 is TGCAGCGTTGATGGGACCGGAACAGGGGATGACAACGTCCTGACTTTC.

This clonotype was seen repeatedly, ten times or more. The gene calls are TRBV15 and TRBJ2-7; 13 bases map to TRBD2. CDR3 length equals 17 residues. In germline, CDR1 is LNHNV, CDR2 YYDKDF (reference sequence). The V gene end was trimmed by 5 bases and the J gene end by 4 bases; junction bases not matched to a gene: 11. CDR3 nucleotides: TGTGCCACCAGCTCCGGACTAGCGGGAGTGTTTGGGTACGAGCAGTACTTC. Translation gives CATSSGLAGVFGYEQYF. Full variable domain (missing parts from reference TRBV15 and TRBJ2-7): DAMVIQNPRYQVTQFGKPVTLSCSQTLNHNVMYWYQQKSSQAPKLLFHYYDKDFNNEADTPDNFQSRRPNTSFCFLDIRSPGLGDTAMYLCATSSGLAGVFGYEQYFGPGTRLTVT.

The chain recombines TRBV11-2 with TRBJ2-7, with a possible D match to TRBD1 (6 bases). The CDR3 consists of 13 residues. Germline V gene sequence: CDR1 SGHAT, CDR2 FQNNGV. V gave up 4 bases and J gave up 5 bases, with 12 bases separating them. CDR3 bases: TGTGCCAGCAGCTCCCGGACAGTAGACGAGCAGTACGTC. Protein product: CASSSRTVDEQYV.